Each of the 25 T cell receptor beta chains below was sequenced from the same sample in a study of Graves' ophthalmopathy and Graves' hyperthyroidism. Amplification of TCR beta CDR3 regions used RNA transcripts. RT-PCR in the first round used HTBI primers; a second-round multiplex PCR followed. TCRdb recomputed calls from the multiplex PCR reads with MiXCR, one row per CDR3 protein. The data contain some 350,000 distinct CDR3 sequences, about 17% of them singletons. Sequenced: peripheral blood. Receptors were obtained from an adult woman with stable Graves' hyperthyroidism.

Comment on this clonotype: Mismatch with germline at one junction end may stem from a read error. V and J are TRBV28 and TRBJ2-1, with TRBD2 matching 10 bases. The CDR3 is 13 amino acids. CDR1 and CDR2 from the germline V gene are MDHEN and SYDVKM. The CDR3, as DNA: TGTGCCAGCGTTGGACTAGCGGACAATGAGAAGTTCTTC. It codes for CASVGLADNEKFF.

The J gene is TRBJ1-2, the V gene TRBV12-5; TRBD1 aligns across 8 bases. The germline gives CDR1 LGHNT, CDR2 FRNRAP. CDR3 size: 14 residues. The ends lost 5 bases at V and 3 bases at J; junction bases unmatched: 5. CDR3 DNA: TGTGCTAGTGGTCGTGGACAGGGCTACTATGGCTACACCTTC. Amino acid sequence: CASGRGQGYYGYTF.

Many counts were recorded for this clonotype. The junction departs from germline at one end; a sequencing error may be responsible. V and J are TRBV29-1 and TRBJ2-5; 8 positions match TRBD2. Germline values: CDR1 SQVTM, CDR2 ANQGSEA. The CDR3 totals 13 residues. The CDR3 protein is CSAEGSGAKTRYF. The CDR3 region has the DNA TGCAGCGCCGAGGGTAGCGGGGCCAAGACCCGGTACTTC.

This clonotype was detected many times. The J gene is TRBJ2-5, the V gene TRBV7-2, with 9 bases that match TRBD2. V shed 1 base and J 5 bases; nucleotides not matched to a gene: 5. CDR1 and CDR2 from the germline V gene are SGHTA and FQGNSA. The CDR3 loop spans 15 amino acids. CDR3 in DNA: TGTGCCAGCAGCTTAGGGCTAGCGGGGTACGAGACCCAGTACTTC. Translating gives CASSLGLAGYETQYF.

This chain connects TRBV3-1 to TRBJ2-7, with unresolved D. Germline V gives CDR1 LGHDT, CDR2 YNNKEL (reference sequence). Trimming pared 2 bases from V and 4 bases from J, leaving 6 bases between. The CDR3 runs 12 residues. CDR3 nucleotides: TGTGCCAGCAGCCAATCGTCGTACGAGCAGTACGTC. This encodes CASSQSSYEQYV.

A remark on this clonotype: One junction end does not reproduce the germline sequence, and a read error may be involved. The chain employs TRBV7-9 and TRBJ2-7; a possible D gene is TRBD2 (5 bases). CDR3 size: 14 residues. Germline V gene lookup returns CDR1 SEHNR and CDR2 FQNEAQ (reference sequence). CDR3 nucleotide sequence: TGTGCCAGCGGAGGAAGACGTACAGCCTACGATCAGTACTTC. Its translation is CASGGRRTAYDQYF.

This clonotype was detected ten times or more. The chain is built from TRBV2 and TRBJ2-7, with 10 bases identical to TRBD2. CDR3 size: 14 residues. Germline values: CDR1 SNHLY, CDR2 FYNNEI. V shed 6 bases and J 4 bases; nucleotides not matched to a gene: 6. The CDR3 loop is CASRLISGRYEQYF. CDR3 in DNA: TGTGCCAGCAGGCTTATTAGCGGGAGGTACGAGCAGTACTTC.

This CDR3 is CASSYSGVRGYTF. Here the CDR3 DNA reads TGTGCCAGCAGTTATTCAGGGGTGAGGGGCTACACCTTC. The chain combines TRBV12-3 or TRBV12-4 with TRBJ1-2; TRBD1 might be the D (6 bases). With 4 bases removed from V and 8 bases from J, the gap between germline ends came to 14 bases. The CDR3 totals 13 residues.

This clonotype was counted at least ten times. The rearrangement uses TRBV7-9 and TRBJ2-5, with 7 positions matching TRBD1. Losses at the gene ends were 5 bases for V and 5 bases for J; bases not matched to a gene: 14. The CDR3 has 16 residues. Germline-derived CDR1 and CDR2 are SEHNR and FQNEAQ (reference sequence). The CDR3 sequence is CASSKRTGDMRETQYF. The CDR3 coding sequence is TGTGCCAGCAGCAAGCGGACAGGTGATATGAGGGAGACCCAGTACTTC. The full variable domain, completed using reference TRBV7-9 and TRBJ2-5, is DTGVSQNPRHKITKRGQNVTFRCDPISEHNRLYWYRQTLGQGPEFLTYFQNEAQLEKSRLLSDRFSAERPKGSFSTLEIQRTEQGDSAMYLCASSKRTGDMRETQYFGPGTRLLVL.

This clonotype was counted ten times or more. This chain links TRBV2 with TRBJ1-5; 9 bases fit TRBD1. The CDR3 has 14 residues. In germline, CDR1 is SNHLY, CDR2 FYNNEI. V trimming: 4 bases; J trimming: 7 bases; junction bases outside the gene matches: 5. CDR3 nucleotides: TGTGCCAGCAGTGCACAGGGGGCTGGGCAGCCCCAGCATTTT. It is translated as CASSAQGAGQPQHF.

This clonotype has a handful of counts. The rearrangement links TRBV7-9 to TRBJ2-2, with 8 bases matching TRBD1. Per the germline V gene, CDR1 is SEHNR and CDR2 is FQNEAQ (reference sequence). The trim removed 8 bases at V and 6 bases at J, leaving 8 bases unmatched. This CDR3 has 14 amino acids. This chain's CDR3 is CASGRDRSSGELFF. The DNA of the CDR3 is TGTGCCAGCGGCCGGGACAGGAGTTCCGGGGAGCTGTTTTTT.

As concerns this clonotype: The CDR3 end shows no conserved phenylalanine or tryptophan, and so a read error is likely. This rearrangement joins TRBV28 to TRBJ2-5; 10 bases fit TRBD2. Germline CDR1 is MDHEN and CDR2 is SYDVKM. This CDR3 region has 15 residues. CDR3 in amino acids: CAPSLAGVFQESQYY. In DNA, the CDR3 is TGTGCACCCTCTCTAGCGGGAGTTTTCCAGGAGTCCCAGTACTAC.

The chain employs TRBV19 and TRBJ2-5; maybe TRBD2 (6 bases). CDR1 is LNHDA and CDR2 is SQIVND in the germline V gene (reference sequence). V shed 1 base and J shed 4 bases, with 10 bases lying between them. The CDR3 runs to 14 residues. CDR3 in DNA: TGTGCCAGTAGTATAGGTGGGAGGAGAGAGACCCAGTACTTC. Amino acid sequence: CASSIGGRRETQYF.

For this clonotype: A much larger clone sits a single nucleotide away, making a read error possible. V and J are TRBV19 and TRBJ1-1; D is undetermined. Germline CDR1 is LNHDA and CDR2 is SQIVND (reference sequence). This CDR3 region has 12 residues. The CDR3, as DNA: TGTGCCAGTAGTATAGAGAACACTGAAGCTTGCTTT. This gives the protein CASSIENTEACF.

This clonotype appeared many times. The J gene is TRBJ2-7, the V gene TRBV28; no firm D call. Trimming left V 6 bases short and J 0 bases short, with 9 bases between. The CDR3 runs 13 residues. The germline V gene encodes CDR1 MDHEN and CDR2 SYDVKM. The chain's CDR3 is CASRGTTSYEQYF. As DNA, the CDR3 is TGTGCCAGCAGGGGCACTACCTCCTACGAGCAGTACTTC.

This clonotype was counted ten times or more. The CDR3 loop reads CASSEFSSQGHRIYF. DNA for the CDR3: TGTGCCAGTAGTGAATTTTCGAGCCAGGGACATCGGATTTACTTC. The chain employs TRBV19 and TRBJ2-5; D is possibly TRBD1 (6 bases). Per the germline V gene, CDR1 is LNHDA and CDR2 is SQIVND (reference sequence). Trimming pared 5 bases from V and 14 bases from J, leaving 27 bases between. This CDR3 comprises 15 residues.

V is TRBV6-1 and J is TRBJ2-7; D may be TRBD2 (6 bases). V was cut by 6 bases and J by 3 bases, with 15 bases left in between. The CDR3 runs 14 residues. Germline CDR1 and CDR2: MNHNS and SASEGT. CDR3 amino acids: CASSEGLILYEQYF. In DNA form, the CDR3 reads TGTGCCAGCAGCGAGGGACTGATCCTCTACGAGCAGTACTTC.

This clonotype has ten or more counts. The chain uses TRBV9 and TRBJ1-6; the D gene is possibly TRBD1 (6 bases). Per the germline V gene, CDR1 is SGDLS and CDR2 is YYNGEE. The CDR3 spans 14 residues. V was cut by 4 bases and J by 6 bases, with 11 bases left in between. The CDR3 coding sequence is TGTGCCAGCAGCCTCCAGGGGATTAATTCACCCCTCCACTTT. Translated, it gives CASSLQGINSPLHF. The whole variable domain, filled in from reference TRBV9 and TRBJ1-6, reads DSGVTQTPKHLITATGQRVTLRCSPRSGDLSVYWYQQSLDQGLQFLIQYYNGEERAKGNILERFSAQQFPDLHSELNLSSLELGDSALYFCASSLQGINSPLHFGNGTRLTVT.

This clonotype was detected ten times or more. V gene TRBV5-1 combines with J gene TRBJ2-2; a weak D match, TRBD2 (5 bases). Germline CDR1 reads SGHRS; CDR2 reads YFSETQ. The ends were cut back, 0 bases at V and 3 bases at J, with 15 bases in the middle. There are 17 residues in the CDR3. The CDR3 DNA is TGCGCCAGCAGCTTGGACGGAGGAGGAGCGGACACCGGGGAGCTGTTTTTT. Translating it yields CASSLDGGGADTGELFF.

The chain recombines TRBV28 with TRBJ1-5; no reliable D call. The CDR3 consists of 16 residues. Deletions cut 4 bases from V and 5 bases from J, with 18 bases between. Germline CDR1 MDHEN, CDR2 SYDVKM. CDR3 nucleotide sequence: TGTGCCAGCAGTTCCCTATTTAGGACTGAGGATCAGCCCCAGCATTTT. The encoded protein is CASSSLFRTEDQPQHF. Drawing the rest from reference TRBV28 and TRBJ1-5, the complete variable domain is DVKVTQSSRYLVKRTGEKVFLECVQDMDHENMFWYRQDPGLGLRLIYFSYDVKMKEKGDIPEGYSVSREKKERFSLILESASTNQTSMYLCASSSLFRTEDQPQHFGDGTRLSIL.

This clonotype appeared many times. V is TRBV19 and J is TRBJ2-5, with TRBD2 matching over 8 bases. This CDR3 is 13 amino acids long. CDR1 is LNHDA and CDR2 is SQIVND in the germline V gene (reference sequence). The ends lost 3 bases at V and 5 bases at J; junction bases unmatched: 2. CDR3 nucleotide sequence: TGTGCCAGTAGTATGCGCGGGGGGGAGACCCAGTACTTC. It is translated as CASSMRGGETQYF.

This clonotype was detected ten times or more. The V gene is TRBV4-1, the J gene TRBJ2-5, with TRBD2 matching 8 bases. There are 15 residues in the CDR3. The J segment lost 5 bases and the V segment lost 1 base, leaving 6 bases of the junction unmatched. Germline assignment: CDR1 MGHRA and CDR2 YSYEKL. Written as DNA, the CDR3 is TGCGCCAGCAGCCAAGGCAGCGGGAGTAGGGAGACCCAGTACTTC. This translates into CASSQGSGSRETQYF.

The CDR3 here is CSARDFLGGYSNQPQHF. The CDR3 DNA follows: TGCAGTGCTAGAGATTTTTTAGGGGGCTATAGCAATCAGCCCCAGCATTTT. V gene TRBV20-1 combines with J gene TRBJ1-5; 7 nucleotides agree with TRBD1. The CDR3 runs 17 residues. The ends lost 0 bases at V and 0 bases at J; junction bases unmatched: 8. Germline V lookup: CDR1 DFQATT, CDR2 SNEGSKA (reference sequence).

Many counts were recorded for this clonotype. V is TRBV20-1 and J is TRBJ2-7, with D perhaps matching TRBD1 or TRBD2 (5 bases each). The CDR3 is 13 residues long. V lost 6 bases, J lost 2 bases, and 14 bases lay in between. Germline lookup yields CDR1 DFQATT and CDR2 SNEGSKA (reference sequence). CDR3 in DNA: TGCAGTGCGGGGGAGCGGAATACCTACGAGCAGTACTTC. Translating gives CSAGERNTYEQYF.

This clonotype was seen a handful of times. The V and J genes are TRBV6-1 and TRBJ1-5; tentatively, D is TRBD1 (6 bases). The germline gives CDR1 MNHNS, CDR2 SASEGT. This CDR3 has 16 amino acids. V was clipped by 2 bases and J by 1 base, with 12 bases between them. The chain's CDR3 is CASSESGALSNQPQHF. The CDR3 region has the DNA TGTGCCAGCAGTGAATCGGGGGCTCTGAGCAATCAGCCCCAGCATTTT.